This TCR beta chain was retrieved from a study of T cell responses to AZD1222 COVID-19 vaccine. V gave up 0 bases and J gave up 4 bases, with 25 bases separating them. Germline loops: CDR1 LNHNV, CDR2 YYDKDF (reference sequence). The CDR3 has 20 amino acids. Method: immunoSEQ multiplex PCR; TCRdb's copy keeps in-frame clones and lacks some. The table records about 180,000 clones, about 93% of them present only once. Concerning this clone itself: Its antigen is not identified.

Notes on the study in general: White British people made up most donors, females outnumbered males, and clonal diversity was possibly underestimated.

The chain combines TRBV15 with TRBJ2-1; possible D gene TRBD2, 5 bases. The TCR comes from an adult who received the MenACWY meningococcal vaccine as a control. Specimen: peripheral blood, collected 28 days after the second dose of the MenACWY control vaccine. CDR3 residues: CATSRDPTQPRAADYNEQFF. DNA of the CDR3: TGTGCCACCAGCAGAGATCCCACCCAGCCGAGAGCGGCCGATTACAATGAGCAGTTCTTC. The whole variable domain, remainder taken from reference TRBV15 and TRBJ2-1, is DAMVIQNPRYQVTQFGKPVTLSCSQTLNHNVMYWYQQKSSQAPKLLFHYYDKDFNNEADTPDNFQSRRPNTSFCFLDIRSPGLGDTAMYLCATSRDPTQPRAADYNEQFFGPGTRLTVL.